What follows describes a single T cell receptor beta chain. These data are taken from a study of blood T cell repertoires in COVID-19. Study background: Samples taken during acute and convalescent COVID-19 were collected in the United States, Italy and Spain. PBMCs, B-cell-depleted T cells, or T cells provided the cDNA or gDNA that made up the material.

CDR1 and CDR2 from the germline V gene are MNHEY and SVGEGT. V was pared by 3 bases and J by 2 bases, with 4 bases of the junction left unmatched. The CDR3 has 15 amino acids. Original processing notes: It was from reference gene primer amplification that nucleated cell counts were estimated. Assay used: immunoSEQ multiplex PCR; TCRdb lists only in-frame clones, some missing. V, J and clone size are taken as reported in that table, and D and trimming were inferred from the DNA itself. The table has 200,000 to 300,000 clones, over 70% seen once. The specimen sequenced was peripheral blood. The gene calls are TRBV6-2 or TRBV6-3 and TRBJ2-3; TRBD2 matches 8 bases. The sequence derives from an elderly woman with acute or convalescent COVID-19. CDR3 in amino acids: CASSYRRGATDTQYF. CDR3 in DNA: TGTGCCAGCAGTTATCGGCGGGGGGCCACAGATACGCAGTATTTT.